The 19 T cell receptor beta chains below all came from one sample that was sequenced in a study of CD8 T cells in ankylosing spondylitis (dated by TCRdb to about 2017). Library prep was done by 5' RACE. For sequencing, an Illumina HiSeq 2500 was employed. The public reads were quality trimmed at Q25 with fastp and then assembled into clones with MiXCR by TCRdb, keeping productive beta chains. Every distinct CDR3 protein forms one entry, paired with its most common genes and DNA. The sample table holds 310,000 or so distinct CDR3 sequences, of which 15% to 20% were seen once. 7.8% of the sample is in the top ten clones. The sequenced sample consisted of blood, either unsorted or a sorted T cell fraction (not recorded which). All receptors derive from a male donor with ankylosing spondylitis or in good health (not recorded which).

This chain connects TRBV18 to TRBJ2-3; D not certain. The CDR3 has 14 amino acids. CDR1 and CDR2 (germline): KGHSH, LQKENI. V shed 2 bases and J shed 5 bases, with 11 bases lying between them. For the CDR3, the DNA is TGTGCCAGCTCACCAGGTGCGTCGAGAGATACGCAGTATTTT. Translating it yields CASSPGASRDTQYF.

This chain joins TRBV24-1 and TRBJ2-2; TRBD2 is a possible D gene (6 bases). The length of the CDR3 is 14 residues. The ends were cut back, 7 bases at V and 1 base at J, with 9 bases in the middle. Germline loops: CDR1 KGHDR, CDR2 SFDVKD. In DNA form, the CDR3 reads TGTGCCACCAGCGGGGGACTGAACACCGGGGAGCTGTTTTTT. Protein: CATSGGLNTGELFF.

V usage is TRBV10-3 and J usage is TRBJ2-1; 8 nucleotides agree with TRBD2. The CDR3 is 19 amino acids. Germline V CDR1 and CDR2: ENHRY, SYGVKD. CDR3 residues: CTLSFSPGVWTSRHNEQFF. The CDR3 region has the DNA TGTACCCTCAGTTTTTCTCCCGGCGTGTGGACTAGCAGACACAATGAGCAGTTCTTC.

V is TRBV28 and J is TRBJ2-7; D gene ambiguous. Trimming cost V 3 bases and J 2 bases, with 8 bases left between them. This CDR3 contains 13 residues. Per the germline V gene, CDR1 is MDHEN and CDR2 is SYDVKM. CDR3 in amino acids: CASSLAPTYEQYV. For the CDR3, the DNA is TGTGCCAGCAGTTTGGCGCCGACCTACGAGCAGTACGTC.

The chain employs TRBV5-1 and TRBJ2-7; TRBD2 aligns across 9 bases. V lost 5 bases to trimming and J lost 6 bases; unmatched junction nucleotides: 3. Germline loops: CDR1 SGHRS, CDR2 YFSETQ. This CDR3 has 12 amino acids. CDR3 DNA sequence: TGCGCCAGCAGAGCGACTAGCGGCGAGCAGTACGTC. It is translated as CASRATSGEQYV.

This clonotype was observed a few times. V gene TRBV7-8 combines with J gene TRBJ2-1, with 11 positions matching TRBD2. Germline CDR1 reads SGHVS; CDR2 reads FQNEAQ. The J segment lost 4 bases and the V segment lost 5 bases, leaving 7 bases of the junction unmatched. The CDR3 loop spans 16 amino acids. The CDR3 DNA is TGTGCCAGCAGCCCGCGACTAGCGGGAAGTTACAATGAGCAGTTCTTC. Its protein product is CASSPRLAGSYNEQFF.

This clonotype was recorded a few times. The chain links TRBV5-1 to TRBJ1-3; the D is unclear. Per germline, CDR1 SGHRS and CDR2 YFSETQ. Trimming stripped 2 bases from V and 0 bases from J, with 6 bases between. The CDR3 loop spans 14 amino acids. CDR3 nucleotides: TGCGCCAGCAGCTTAGCAGACTCTGGAAACACCATATATTTT. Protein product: CASSLADSGNTIYF.

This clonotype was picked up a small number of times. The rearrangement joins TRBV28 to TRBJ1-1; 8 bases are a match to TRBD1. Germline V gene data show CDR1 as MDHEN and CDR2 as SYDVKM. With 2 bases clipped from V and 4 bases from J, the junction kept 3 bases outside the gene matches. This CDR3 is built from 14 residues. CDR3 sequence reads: CASSLTGGFTEAFF. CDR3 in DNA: TGTGCCAGCAGTTTAACAGGGGGTTTCACTGAAGCTTTCTTT.

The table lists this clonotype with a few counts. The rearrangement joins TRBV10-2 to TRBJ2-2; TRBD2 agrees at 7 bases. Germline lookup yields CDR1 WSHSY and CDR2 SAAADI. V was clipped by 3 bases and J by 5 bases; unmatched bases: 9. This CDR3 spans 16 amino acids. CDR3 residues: CASSDLGRPETGELFF. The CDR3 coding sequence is TGCGCCAGCAGTGACCTCGGGAGGCCCGAAACCGGGGAGCTGTTTTTT.

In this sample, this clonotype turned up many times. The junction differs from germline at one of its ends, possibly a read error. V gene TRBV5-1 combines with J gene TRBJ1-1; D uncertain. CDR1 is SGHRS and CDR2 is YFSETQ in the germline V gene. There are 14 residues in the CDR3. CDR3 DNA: TGTGCCAGCAGCTTGGAGGGAATGAACACTGAAGCTTTCTTT. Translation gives CASSLEGMNTEAFF.

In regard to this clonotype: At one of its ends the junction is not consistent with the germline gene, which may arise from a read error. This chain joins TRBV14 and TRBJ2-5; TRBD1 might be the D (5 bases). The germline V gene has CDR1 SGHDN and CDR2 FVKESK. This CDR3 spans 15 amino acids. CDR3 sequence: CVSSHLRQPQETQYF. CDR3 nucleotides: TGTGTCAGCAGCCACCTGCGACAGCCCCAAGAGACCCAGTACTTC.

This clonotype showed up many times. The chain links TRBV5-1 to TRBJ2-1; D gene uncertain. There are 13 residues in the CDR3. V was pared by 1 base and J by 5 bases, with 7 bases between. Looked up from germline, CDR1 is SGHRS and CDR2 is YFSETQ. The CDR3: CASSLSRNNEQFF. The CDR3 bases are TGCGCCAGCAGCTTGTCTCGGAACAATGAGCAGTTCTTC.

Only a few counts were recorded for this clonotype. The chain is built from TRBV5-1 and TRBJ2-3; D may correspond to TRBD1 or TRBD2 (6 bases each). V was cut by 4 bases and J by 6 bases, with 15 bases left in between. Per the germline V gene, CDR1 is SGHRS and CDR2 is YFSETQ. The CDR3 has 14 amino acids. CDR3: CASSGGTISDTQYF. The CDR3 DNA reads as TGCGCCAGCAGCGGGGGGACAATCTCGGATACGCAGTATTTT.

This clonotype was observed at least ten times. CDR3 DNA sequence: TGCAGCGTTGGCCCCCGGCAGGGGAACTATGGCTACACCTTC. It codes for CSVGPRQGNYGYTF. V gene TRBV29-1 combines with J gene TRBJ1-2; D may be TRBD1 (6 bases). Germline loops: CDR1 SQVTM, CDR2 ANQGSEA. There are 14 residues in the CDR3. Trimming took 4 bases from V and 2 from J, leaving 14 bases between them.

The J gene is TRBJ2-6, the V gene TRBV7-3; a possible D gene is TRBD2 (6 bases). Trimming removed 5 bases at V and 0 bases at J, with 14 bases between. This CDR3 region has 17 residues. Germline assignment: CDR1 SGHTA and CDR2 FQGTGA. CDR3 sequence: CASSPQAGISGANVLTF. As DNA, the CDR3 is TGTGCCAGCAGCCCCCAGGCGGGAATCTCTGGGGCCAACGTCCTGACTTTC.

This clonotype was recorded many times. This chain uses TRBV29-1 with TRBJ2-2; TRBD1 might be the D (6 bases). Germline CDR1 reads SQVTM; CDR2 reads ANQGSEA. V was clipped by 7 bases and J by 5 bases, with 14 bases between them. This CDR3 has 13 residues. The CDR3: CSASGVGTGELFF. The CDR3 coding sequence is TGCAGCGCCTCAGGGGTTGGAACCGGGGAGCTGTTTTTT.

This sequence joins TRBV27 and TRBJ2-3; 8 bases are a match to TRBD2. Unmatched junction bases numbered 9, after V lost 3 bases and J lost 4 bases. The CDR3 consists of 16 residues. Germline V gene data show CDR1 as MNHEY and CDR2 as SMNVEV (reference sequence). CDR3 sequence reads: CASSFYLAGGPDTQYF. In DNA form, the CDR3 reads TGTGCCAGCAGTTTCTATCTGGCGGGAGGTCCAGATACGCAGTATTTT.

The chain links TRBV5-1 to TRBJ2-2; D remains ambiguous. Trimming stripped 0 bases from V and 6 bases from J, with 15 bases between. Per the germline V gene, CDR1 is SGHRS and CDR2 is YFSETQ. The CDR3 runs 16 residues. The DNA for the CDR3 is TGCGCCAGCAGCTTGGCCCCCCGGGTAAACTCCGGGGAGCTGTTTTTT. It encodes CASSLAPRVNSGELFF.

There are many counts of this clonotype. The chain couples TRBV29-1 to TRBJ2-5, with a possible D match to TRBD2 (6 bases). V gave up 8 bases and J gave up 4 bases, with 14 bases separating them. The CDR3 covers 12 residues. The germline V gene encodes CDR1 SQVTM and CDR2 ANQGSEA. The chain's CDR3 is CSLRLGGETQYF. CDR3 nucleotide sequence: TGCAGCCTACGATTGGGGGGAGAGACCCAGTACTTC.